This T cell receptor beta chain was recovered during a study of cytomegalovirus exposure and HLA in healthy donors. Broader study findings: For most TCR beta V segments, an earlier analysis put the productive rate at about 87% or about 30% of the time. Reports described diagnosis of cytomegalovirus status by the classifier as highly specific and sensitive. In vitro, three CMV-associated chains proved specific for CMV antigens.

CDR1 SGHVS and CDR2 FQNEAQ come from the germline V gene. This CDR3 has 16 amino acids. With V trimmed by 3 bases and J by 4 bases, 9 bases remained unmatched. Primers: 60 Vbeta forward and 13 Jbeta reverse. Only in-frame clones appear in the TCRdb table, and some are missing; sequencing was by immunoSEQ multiplex PCR. The table includes some 150,000 clones, roughly 77% detected once. Only a few counts were recorded for this clone. Its antigen is as yet unknown. This clonotype was obtained from a woman in her 30s in good health and CMV-seronegative. Sequencing input: PBMCs. V gene TRBV7-8 combines with J gene TRBJ2-7, with TRBD2 identical over 10 bases. CDR3 DNA: TGTGCCAGCAGCTTCGGCGCCTCGACTAGCGGGTACGAGCAGTACTTC. Amino acids: CASSFGASTSGYEQYF.